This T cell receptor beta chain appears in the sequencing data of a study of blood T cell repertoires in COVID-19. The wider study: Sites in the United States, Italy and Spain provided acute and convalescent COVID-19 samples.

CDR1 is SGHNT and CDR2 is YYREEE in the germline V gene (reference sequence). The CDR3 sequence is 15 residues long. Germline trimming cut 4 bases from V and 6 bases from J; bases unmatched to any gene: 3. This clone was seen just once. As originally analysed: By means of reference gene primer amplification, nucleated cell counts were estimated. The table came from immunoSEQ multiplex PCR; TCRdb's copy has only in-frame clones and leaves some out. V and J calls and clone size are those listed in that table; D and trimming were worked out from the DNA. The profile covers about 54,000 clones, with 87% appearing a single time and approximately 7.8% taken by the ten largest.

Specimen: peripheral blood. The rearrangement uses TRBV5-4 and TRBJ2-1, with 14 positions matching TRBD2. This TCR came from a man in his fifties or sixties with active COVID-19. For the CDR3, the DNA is TGTGCCAGCAGCAAAGGACTAGCGGGAGGCAATGAGCAGTTCTTC. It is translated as CASSKGLAGGNEQFF.